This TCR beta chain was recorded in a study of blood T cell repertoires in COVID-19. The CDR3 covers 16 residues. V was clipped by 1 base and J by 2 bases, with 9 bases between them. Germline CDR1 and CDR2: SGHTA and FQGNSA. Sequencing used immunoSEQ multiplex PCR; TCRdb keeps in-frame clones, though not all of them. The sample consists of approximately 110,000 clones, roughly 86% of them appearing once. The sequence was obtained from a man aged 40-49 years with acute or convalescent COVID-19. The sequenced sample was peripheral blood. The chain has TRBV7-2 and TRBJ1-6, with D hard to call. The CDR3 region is CASSLGGRTYNSPLHF. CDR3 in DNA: TGTGCCAGCAGCTTAGGAGGGAGGACCTATAATTCACCCCTCCACTTT.